The next 28 T cell receptor beta chains were all read from a single sample in a study of vaccination effects on CD4 cells after COVID-19. Isolation of CD4+ T cells took place after 10 days of culture. Participants received two doses of either the BNT162b2 or mRNA-1273 vaccine. No antigen has been identified for these receptors. The table came from immunoSEQ multiplex PCR; TCRdb's copy has only in-frame clones and leaves some out. The table lists about 40,000 clones, about 67% of them singletons. The sequences come from CD4+ T cells from PBMCs cultured without peptide, collected after COVID-19 vaccination. These receptors all come from a human donor who received a COVID-19 vaccine.

The rearrangement links TRBV30 to TRBJ1-1; D remains unclear. V was trimmed by 4 bases and J by 0 bases, leaving 6 bases between them. CDR1 is GTSNPN and CDR2 is SVGIG in the germline V gene (reference sequence). This CDR3 is 12 amino acids long. The CDR3 sequence is CAWIYLNTEAFF. CDR3 sequence (DNA): TGTGCCTGGATCTACTTGAACACTGAAGCTTTCTTT. The full variable domain, rest sourced from reference TRBV30 and TRBJ1-1, is SQTIHQWPATLVQPVGSPLSLECTVEGTSNPNLYWYRQAAGRGLQLLFYSVGIGQISSEVPQNLSASRPQDRQFILSSKKLLLSDSGFYLCAWIYLNTEAFFGQGTRLTVV.

V and J are TRBV12-3 or TRBV12-4 and TRBJ1-2, with a weak D call TRBD1 (5 bases). The V gene lost 5 bases and the J gene lost 8 bases, with 15 bases spanning the gap. This CDR3 has 13 amino acids. Here the CDR3 DNA reads TGTGCCAGCAGTCCTCGGGGGATTCGAGGCTACACCTTC. Its protein is CASSPRGIRGYTF.

The J gene is TRBJ2-7, the V gene TRBV5-1; 7 nucleotides line up with TRBD1. This CDR3 has 14 residues. The germline V gene encodes CDR1 SGHRS and CDR2 YFSETQ. Trimming at V came to 6 bases and at J to 6 bases, leaving 12 bases not matched to a gene. The CDR3 loop is CASNPGTATFEQYF. The CDR3 nucleotides are TGCGCCAGCAATCCCGGGACAGCTACCTTCGAGCAGTACTTC.

In this sample, this clone turned up once. This chain links TRBV5-4 with TRBJ2-7, with 8 bases that match TRBD1. Trimming at V came to 3 bases and at J to 2 bases, leaving 4 bases not matched to a gene. The CDR3 runs to 14 residues. CDR1 SGHNT and CDR2 YYREEE come from the germline V gene (reference sequence). The CDR3 DNA reads as TGTGCCAGCAGCTACCGGGACAGGCCCTACGAGCAGTACTTC. Translating it yields CASSYRDRPYEQYF.

The V and J genes are TRBV11-3 and TRBJ1-6, with D perhaps TRBD1 (6 bases). Germline lookup yields CDR1 SGHNT and CDR2 YENEEA. CDR3 length: 15 residues. Trimming took off 2 bases at V and 9 bases at J, with 14 bases between the two ends. The CDR3 is CASSLSGQPPSPLHF. CDR3 nucleotide sequence: TGTGCCAGCAGCTTATCTGGACAGCCACCTTCACCCCTCCACTTT.

This sequence joins TRBV27 and TRBJ1-5; possible D gene TRBD1, 5 bases. The CDR3 covers 17 residues. Germline V lookup: CDR1 MNHEY, CDR2 SMNVEV (reference sequence). V shed 8 bases and J shed 5 bases, with 25 bases lying between them. CDR3 nucleotide sequence: TGTGCCAGCCGTCCCTGGAGCCTCCAAGACAGATATCAGCCCCAGCATTTT. Translated, it gives CASRPWSLQDRYQPQHF.

A few counts support this clone. V gene TRBV2 combines with J gene TRBJ1-2; 7 nucleotides agree with TRBD1. The junction had 5 bases not matched to a gene; V was cut back by 4 bases and J by 0 bases. This CDR3 is 15 amino acids long. Germline CDR1 reads SNHLY; CDR2 reads FYNNEI. The CDR3 spells CASSATTGANYGYTF. For the CDR3, the DNA is TGTGCCAGCAGTGCCACAACAGGGGCTAACTATGGCTACACCTTC.

The chain uses TRBV10-3 and TRBJ1-6; 8 bases line up with TRBD1. V shed 4 bases and J 1 base; nucleotides not matched to a gene: 6. The length of the CDR3 is 17 residues. The germline CDR1 and CDR2 sequences are ENHRY and SYGVKD. The CDR3 DNA sequence: TGTGCCATCAGTGTTGGGGACAGGAGTTCCTATAATTCACCCCTCCACTTT. Translated, it gives CAISVGDRSSYNSPLHF.

The chain employs TRBV7-9 and TRBJ2-3; 7 nucleotides line up with TRBD2. CDR3 length equals 17 residues. Trimming at V came to 1 base and at J to 7 bases, leaving 14 bases not matched to a gene. CDR1 SEHNR and CDR2 FQNEAQ come from the germline V gene (reference sequence). The CDR3: CASSLDRSSGALNTQYF. CDR3 sequence (DNA): TGTGCCAGCAGCTTAGATAGGTCCAGCGGGGCACTAAATACGCAGTATTTT.

The V and J genes are TRBV6-5 and TRBJ1-1, with D possibly matching TRBD1 (6 bases). The germline CDR1 and CDR2 sequences are MNHEY and SVGAGI. Trimming removed 0 bases at V and 1 base at J, with 12 bases between. This CDR3 spans 16 amino acids. The CDR3 DNA reads TGTGCCAGCAGTTACTCCCGGGGGGCCCCGAACACTGAAGCTTTCTTT. Residues: CASSYSRGAPNTEAFF.

The V gene is TRBV6-2 or TRBV6-3, the J gene TRBJ2-3, with 11 bases matching TRBD1. This CDR3 has 16 residues. The V and J ends lost 0 bases and 5 bases, in that order; junction bases with no gene match: 4. Per germline, CDR1 MNHEY and CDR2 SVGEGT. The CDR3 loop reads CASSYSGTGGLDTQYF. The CDR3 DNA reads as TGTGCCAGCAGTTACTCTGGGACAGGGGGTTTAGATACGCAGTATTTT.

The chain links TRBV6-6 to TRBJ2-7; D uncertain. CDR3 size: 12 residues. Trimming took 4 bases from V and 4 from J, leaving 8 bases between them. Germline-derived CDR1 and CDR2 are MNHNY and SVGAGI (reference sequence). Here the CDR3 DNA reads TGTGCCAGCAGTTCGTCGAGTTACGAGCAGTACTTC. Protein sequence: CASSSSSYEQYF.

V usage is TRBV19 and J usage is TRBJ1-1; no clear D gene. Germline V gives CDR1 LNHDA, CDR2 SQIVND (reference sequence). V shed 11 bases and J shed 3 bases, with 16 bases lying between them. The CDR3 contains 13 residues. CDR3 sequence (DNA): TGTGCCTCTAGCCTCCAATTTGACACTGAAGCTTTCTTT. This codes for CASSLQFDTEAFF.

The V gene is TRBV11-2, the J gene TRBJ1-1, with D unresolved. Germline CDR1 and CDR2: SGHAT and FQNNGV. Trimming stripped 3 bases from V and 0 bases from J, with 5 bases between. The CDR3 loop spans 13 amino acids. CDR3 protein: CASSLSMNTEAFF. CDR3 coding DNA: TGTGCCAGCAGCTTGTCAATGAACACTGAAGCTTTCTTT.

Only one count was recorded for this clone. The gene calls are TRBV19 and TRBJ2-1; D not certain. This CDR3 spans 15 amino acids. Germline V gives CDR1 LNHDA, CDR2 SQIVND (reference sequence). V shed 4 bases and J shed 6 bases, with 16 bases lying between them. The CDR3 DNA reads TGTGCCAGTAGTACCCGCCAGGCAGGCGGCAATGAGCAGTTCTTC. Translation: CASSTRQAGGNEQFF.

This chain links TRBV3-1 (or the pseudogene TRBV3-2) with TRBJ1-1; 8 nucleotides agree with TRBD1. This CDR3 is 14 amino acids long. V lost 4 bases and J lost 8; bases outside the gene matches: 9. The germline V gene has CDR1 LGHDT and CDR2 YNNKEL (reference sequence). The CDR3 region has the DNA TGTGCCAGCAGCCCCAATCGACAGGGGCGAGAAGCTTTCTTT. Amino acids: CASSPNRQGREAFF.

The gene calls are TRBV15 and TRBJ2-5; D gene uncertain. There are 14 residues in the CDR3. Germline V lookup: CDR1 LNHNV, CDR2 YYDKDF (reference sequence). Trimming took off 1 base at V and 1 base at J, with 7 bases between the two ends. The CDR3 loop reads CATSRVGVQETQYF. CDR3 coding DNA: TGTGCCACCAGCAGAGTAGGAGTCCAAGAGACCCAGTACTTC.

J is TRBJ2-3 and V is TRBV10-1, with D hard to call. CDR1 WNHNN and CDR2 SYGVQD come from the germline V gene (reference sequence). The CDR3 totals 13 residues. V lost 1 base, J lost 0 bases, and 2 bases lay in between. CDR3 DNA sequence: TGCGCCAGCAGTGAGTGGAGCACAGATACGCAGTATTTT. Amino acids: CASSEWSTDTQYF.

The rearrangement links TRBV19 to TRBJ1-5; D is ambiguous. Germline loops: CDR1 LNHDA, CDR2 SQIVND (reference sequence). The CDR3 extends over 15 amino acids. V dropped 8 bases and J dropped 0 bases, with 14 bases sitting between them. The CDR3, as DNA: TGTGCCAGTGGTCGCGGCCGGAATAGCAATCAGCCCCAGCATTTT. Translating gives CASGRGRNSNQPQHF.

This clone was observed a single time. The chain employs TRBV5-6 and TRBJ2-5, with 9 bases lining up with TRBD2. The CDR3 runs to 15 residues. The germline gives CDR1 SGHDT, CDR2 YYEEEE. V lost 4 bases, J lost 5 bases, and 9 bases stayed unmatched. The CDR3 nucleotides are TGTGCCAGCAGCCCCCTAGCGGGGATGGGGGAGACCCAGTACTTC. Its protein is CASSPLAGMGETQYF. The entire variable domain, with the rest obtained from reference TRBV5-6 and TRBJ2-5, is as follows: DAGVTQSPTHLIKTRGQQVTLRCSPKSGHDTVSWYQQALGQGPQFIFQYYEEEERQRGNFPDRFSGHQFPNYSSELNVNALLLGDSALYLCASSPLAGMGETQYFGPGTRLLVL.

The J gene is TRBJ2-1, the V gene TRBV15; the match to TRBD2 covers 7 bases. Germline values: CDR1 LNHNV, CDR2 YYDKDF (reference sequence). V was pared by 1 base and J by 3 bases, with 3 bases of the junction left unmatched. The CDR3 runs to 15 residues. The CDR3 spells CATSRAAGSYNEQFF. The DNA for the CDR3 is TGTGCCACCAGCAGAGCAGCGGGAAGCTACAATGAGCAGTTCTTC.

This chain connects TRBV5-4 to TRBJ2-2; D is unclear. V was clipped by 3 bases and J by 6 bases, with 21 bases between them. Germline CDR1 is SGHNT and CDR2 is YYREEE (reference sequence). The CDR3 has 17 amino acids. CDR3 sequence reads: CASSSGGPGRASGELFF. As DNA, the CDR3 is TGTGCCAGCAGCTCGGGCGGACCAGGAAGAGCTTCCGGGGAGCTGTTTTTT.

This chain's CDR3 is CASSDISGGLDTQYF. In nucleotides, the CDR3 is TGTGCCAGCAGTGATATTAGCGGGGGGCTCGATACGCAGTATTTT. V usage is TRBV6-4 and J usage is TRBJ2-3; 10 nucleotides match TRBD2. V shed 3 bases and J 6 bases; nucleotides not matched to a gene: 6. Germline CDR1 is MRHNA and CDR2 is SNTAGT. This CDR3 region has 15 residues.

This clone has a handful of counts. The chain joins TRBV6-6 to TRBJ1-2; a possible D gene is TRBD1 (5 bases). V lost 6 bases to trimming and J lost 2 bases, with 7 bases between them. The germline CDR1 and CDR2 sequences are MNHNY and SVGAGI (reference sequence). The CDR3 runs to 12 residues. CDR3: CASRTENYGYTF. The DNA of the CDR3 is TGTGCCAGCAGGACAGAAAACTATGGCTACACCTTC.

This clone was observed a few times. The chain couples TRBV10-1 to TRBJ2-7, with TRBD2 matching over 8 bases. V shed 0 bases and J 4 bases; nucleotides not matched to a gene: 11. This CDR3 is built from 17 residues. The germline V gene has CDR1 WNHNN and CDR2 SYGVQD (reference sequence). The CDR3, as DNA: TGCGCCAGCAGTGAGTCGAGTTACGGGAGGGCCGGATACGAGCAGTACTTC. The encoded protein is CASSESSYGRAGYEQYF.

V gene TRBV29-1 combines with J gene TRBJ2-2, with 9 bases matching TRBD2. V gave up 7 bases and J gave up 2 bases; unmatched junction bases: 5. The CDR3 has 14 residues. Germline-derived CDR1 and CDR2 are SQVTM and ANQGSEA. DNA of the CDR3: TGCAGCGCCCAGCTAGCGGGAAACACCGGGGAGCTGTTTTTT. The encoded protein is CSAQLAGNTGELFF.

This sequence joins TRBV2 and TRBJ1-5; D unresolved. V was shortened by 4 bases and J by 0 bases, with 10 bases between the two germline ends. Germline-derived CDR1 and CDR2 are SNHLY and FYNNEI. The CDR3 has 15 amino acids. Here the CDR3 DNA reads TGTGCCAGCAGTGGGCTAGGGAATAGCAATCAGCCCCAGCATTTT. Its translation is CASSGLGNSNQPQHF.

In its sample, this clone was seen a few times. The gene calls are TRBV27 and TRBJ1-5; 7 bases fit TRBD1. Germline values: CDR1 MNHEY, CDR2 SMNVEV (reference sequence). There are 17 residues in the CDR3. J lost 4 bases, V lost 0 bases, and 9 bases had no gene match. The DNA of the CDR3 is TGTGCCAGCAGTTTATCACCAACAGGGGTGGCTAATCAGCCCCAGCATTTT. Amino acid sequence: CASSLSPTGVANQPQHF.